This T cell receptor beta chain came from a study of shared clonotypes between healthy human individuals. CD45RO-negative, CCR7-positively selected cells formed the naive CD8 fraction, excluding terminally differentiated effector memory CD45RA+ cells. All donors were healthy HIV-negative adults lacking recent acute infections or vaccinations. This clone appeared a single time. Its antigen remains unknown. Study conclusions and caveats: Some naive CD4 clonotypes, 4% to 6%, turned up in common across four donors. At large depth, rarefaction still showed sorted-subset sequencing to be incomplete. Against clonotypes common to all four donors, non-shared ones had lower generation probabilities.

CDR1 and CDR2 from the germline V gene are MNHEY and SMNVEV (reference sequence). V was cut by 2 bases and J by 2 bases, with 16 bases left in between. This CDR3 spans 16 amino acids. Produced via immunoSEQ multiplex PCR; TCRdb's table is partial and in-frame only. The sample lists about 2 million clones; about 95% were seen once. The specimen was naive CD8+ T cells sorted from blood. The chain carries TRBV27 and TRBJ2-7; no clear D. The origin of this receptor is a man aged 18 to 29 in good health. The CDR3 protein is CASSLGPSSPPYEQYF. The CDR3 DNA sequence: TGTGCCAGCAGTTTAGGGCCGTCGTCACCGCCCTACGAGCAGTACTTC.